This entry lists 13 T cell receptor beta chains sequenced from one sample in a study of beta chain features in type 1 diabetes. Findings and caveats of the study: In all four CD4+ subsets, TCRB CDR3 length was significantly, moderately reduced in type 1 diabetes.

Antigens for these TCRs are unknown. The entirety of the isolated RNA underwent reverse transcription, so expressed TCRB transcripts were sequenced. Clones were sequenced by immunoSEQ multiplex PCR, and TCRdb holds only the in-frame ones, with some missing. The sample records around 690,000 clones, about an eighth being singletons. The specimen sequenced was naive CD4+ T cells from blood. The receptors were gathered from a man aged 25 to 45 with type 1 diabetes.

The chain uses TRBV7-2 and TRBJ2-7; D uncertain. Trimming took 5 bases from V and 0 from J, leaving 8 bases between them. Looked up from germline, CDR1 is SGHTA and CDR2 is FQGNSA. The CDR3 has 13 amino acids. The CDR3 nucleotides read TGTGCCAGCAGCCTATCAGGCTCCTACGAGCAGTACTTC. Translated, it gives CASSLSGSYEQYF.

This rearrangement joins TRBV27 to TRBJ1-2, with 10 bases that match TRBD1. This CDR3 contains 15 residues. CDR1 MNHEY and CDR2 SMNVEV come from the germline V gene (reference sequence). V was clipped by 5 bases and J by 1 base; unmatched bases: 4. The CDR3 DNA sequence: TGTGCCAGCAGTACGGGACAGGGGCATAACTATGGCTACACCTTC. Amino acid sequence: CASSTGQGHNYGYTF.

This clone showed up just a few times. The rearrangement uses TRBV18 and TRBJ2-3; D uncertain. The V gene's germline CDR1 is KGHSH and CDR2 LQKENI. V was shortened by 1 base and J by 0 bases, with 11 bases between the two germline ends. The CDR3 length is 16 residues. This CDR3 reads CASSPRKGASTDTQYF. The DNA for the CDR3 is TGTGCCAGCTCACCACGCAAGGGCGCTAGCACAGATACGCAGTATTTT.

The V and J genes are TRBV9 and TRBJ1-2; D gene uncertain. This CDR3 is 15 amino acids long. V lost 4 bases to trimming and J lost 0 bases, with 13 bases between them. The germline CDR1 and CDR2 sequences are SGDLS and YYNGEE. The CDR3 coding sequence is TGTGCCAGCAGCCCGCAGGTGATAACTAACTATGGCTACACCTTC. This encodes CASSPQVITNYGYTF.

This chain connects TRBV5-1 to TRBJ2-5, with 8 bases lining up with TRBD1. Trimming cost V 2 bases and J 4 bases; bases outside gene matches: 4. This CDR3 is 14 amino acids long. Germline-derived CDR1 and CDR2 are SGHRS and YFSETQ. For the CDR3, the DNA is TGCGCCAGCAGCTTAACTGGACAGGGAGAGACCCAGTACTTC. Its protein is CASSLTGQGETQYF.

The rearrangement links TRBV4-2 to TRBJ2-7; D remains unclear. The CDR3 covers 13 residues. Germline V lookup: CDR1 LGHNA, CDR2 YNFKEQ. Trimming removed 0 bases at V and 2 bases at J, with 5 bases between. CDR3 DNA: TGTGCCAGCAGCCAAGATCTACCCTACGAGCAGTACTTC. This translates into CASSQDLPYEQYF.

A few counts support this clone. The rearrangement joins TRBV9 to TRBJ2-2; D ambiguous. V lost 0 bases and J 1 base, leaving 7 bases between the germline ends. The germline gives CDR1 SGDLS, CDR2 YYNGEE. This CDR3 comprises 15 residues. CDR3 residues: CASSVAGLNTGELFF. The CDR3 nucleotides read TGTGCCAGCAGCGTAGCGGGCTTGAACACCGGGGAGCTGTTTTTT.

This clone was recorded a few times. CDR3: CASSPGTGFEKLFF. For the CDR3, the DNA is TGTGCCAGCAGCCCAGGGACAGGGTTTGAAAAACTGTTTTTT. This sequence joins TRBV6-5 and TRBJ1-4; TRBD1 matches 9 bases. Germline CDR1 reads MNHEY; CDR2 reads SVGAGI. J lost 7 bases, V lost 6 bases, and 6 bases had no gene match. This CDR3 spans 14 amino acids.

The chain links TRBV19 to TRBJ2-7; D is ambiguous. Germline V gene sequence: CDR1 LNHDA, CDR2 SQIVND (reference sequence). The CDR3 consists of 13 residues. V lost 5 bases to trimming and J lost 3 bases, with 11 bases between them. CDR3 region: CASSLSSGYEQYF. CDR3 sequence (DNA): TGTGCCAGTAGTCTCTCATCAGGCTACGAGCAGTACTTC.

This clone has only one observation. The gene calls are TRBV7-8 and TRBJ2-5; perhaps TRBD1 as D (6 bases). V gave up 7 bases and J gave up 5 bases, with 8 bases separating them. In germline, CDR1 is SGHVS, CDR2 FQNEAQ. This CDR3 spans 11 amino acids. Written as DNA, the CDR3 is TGTGCCAGCACAGGGGCGGAGACCCAGTACTTC. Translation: CASTGAETQYF.

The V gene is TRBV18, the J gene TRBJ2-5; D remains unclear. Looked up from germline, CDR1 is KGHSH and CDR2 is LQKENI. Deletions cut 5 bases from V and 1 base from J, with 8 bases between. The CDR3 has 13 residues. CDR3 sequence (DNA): TGTGCCAGCTCATCAGACGTCCAAGAGACCCAGTACTTC. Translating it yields CASSSDVQETQYF.

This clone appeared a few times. The CDR3 here is CASSGDTRYQPQHF. CDR3 coding DNA: TGTGCCAGCAGCGGGGACACCCGGTATCAGCCCCAGCATTTT. V is TRBV7-2 and J is TRBJ1-5, with TRBD1 as a possible D gene (6 bases). Germline V lookup: CDR1 SGHTA, CDR2 FQGNSA. V lost 5 bases, J lost 5 bases, and 13 bases lay in between. The CDR3 runs to 14 residues.

DNA for the CDR3: TGTGCCTGGAGCGGCACATTGTCCTACAATGAGCAGTTCTTC. It encodes CAWSGTLSYNEQFF. This chain connects TRBV30 to TRBJ2-1; D ambiguous. CDR1 and CDR2 (germline): GTSNPN, SVGIG (reference sequence). The ends were cut back, 3 bases at V and 1 base at J, with 10 bases in the middle. The length of the CDR3 is 14 residues.